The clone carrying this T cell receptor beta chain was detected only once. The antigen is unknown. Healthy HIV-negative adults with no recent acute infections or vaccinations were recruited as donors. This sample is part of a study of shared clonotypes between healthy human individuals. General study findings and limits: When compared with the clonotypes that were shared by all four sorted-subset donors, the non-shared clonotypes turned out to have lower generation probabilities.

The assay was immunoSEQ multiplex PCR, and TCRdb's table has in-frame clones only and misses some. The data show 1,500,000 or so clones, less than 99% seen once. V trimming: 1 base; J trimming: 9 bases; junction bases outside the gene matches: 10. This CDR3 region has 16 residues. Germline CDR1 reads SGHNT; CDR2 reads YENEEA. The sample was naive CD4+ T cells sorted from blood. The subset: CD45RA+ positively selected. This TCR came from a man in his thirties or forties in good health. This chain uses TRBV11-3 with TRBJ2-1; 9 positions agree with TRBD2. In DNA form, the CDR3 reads TGTGCCAGCAGCTTAGCTCTTGCGGGAGGGCTAGCTGAGCAGTTCTTC. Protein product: CASSLALAGGLAEQFF.